The clone carrying this T cell receptor beta chain was picked up a small number of times. What it binds is not known. The sample originates from a study of T cells in Graves' hyperthyroidism and ophthalmopathy. Findings of the study overall: Blood also showed most of the thyroid clonotypes that were expanded above 0.001.

The CDR3 runs to 18 residues. After removal of 0 bases from V and 1 base from J, the junction contained 11 bases not matched to a gene. Germline loops: CDR1 MNHEY, CDR2 SVGAGI. The source material, RNA transcripts, was used to amplify TCR beta CDR3 regions. During a first-round RT-PCR of the TCR CDR3, the HTBI primer set was used. One entry per CDR3 protein results from TCRdb running MiXCR on the multiplex PCR reads. The sample carries about 610,000 distinct CDR3 sequences, 15% to 20% recorded once. This chain links TRBV6-5 with TRBJ1-1; 7 bases agree with TRBD1. The TCR sequence derives from a middle-aged woman with Graves' ophthalmopathy. The sequenced material came from blood. CDR3 amino acids: CASSYSRPGGDRNTEAFF. The DNA for the CDR3 is TGTGCCAGCAGTTACTCCCGGCCAGGGGGAGATCGGAACACTGAAGCTTTCTTT.